These 19 T cell receptor beta chains were sequenced from one sample in a study of blood T cell repertoires in COVID-19. Assay used: immunoSEQ multiplex PCR; TCRdb lists only in-frame clones, some missing. This sample has 130,000 to 150,000 clones, with over 60% found just once. Sequencing input: peripheral blood. All receptors come from a man older than 75 with acute or convalescent COVID-19.

This sequence joins TRBV29-1 and TRBJ1-2, with D possibly being TRBD1 (6 bases). V dropped 7 bases and J dropped 4 bases, with 16 bases sitting between them. CDR3 length equals 13 residues. CDR1 is SQVTM, CDR2 ANQGSEA, per germline. CDR3 sequence: CSGTQGSGYGYTF. The CDR3 DNA sequence: TGCAGCGGAACACAGGGAAGTGGCTATGGCTACACCTTC.

The rearrangement uses TRBV2 and TRBJ1-4; a possible D gene is TRBD1 (6 bases). Germline CDR1 SNHLY, CDR2 FYNNEI. The CDR3 loop spans 14 amino acids. V was cut by 3 bases and J by 11 bases, with 16 bases left in between. The CDR3 nucleotides are TGTGCCAGCAGTGACGGACAGCCCGACGGGAAACTGTTTTTT. This encodes CASSDGQPDGKLFF.

The rearrangement links TRBV4-2 to TRBJ2-1, with a weak D call TRBD1 (6 bases). Trimming removed 0 bases from V and 0 bases from J, with 12 bases in between. CDR1 and CDR2 (germline): LGHNA, YNFKEQ. The CDR3 consists of 17 residues. The CDR3 sequence: CASSQDQTGSSYNEQFF. The CDR3, as DNA: TGTGCCAGCAGCCAAGACCAGACAGGCAGCTCCTACAATGAGCAGTTCTTC.

This clone was seen only a few times. J is TRBJ1-2 and V is TRBV2; D may be TRBD1 (5 bases). Germline CDR1 SNHLY, CDR2 FYNNEI. This CDR3 region has 13 residues. V shed 6 bases and J shed 4 bases, with 12 bases lying between them. This chain's CDR3 is CASSPSGFYGYTF. The CDR3 nucleotides are TGTGCCAGCAGCCCCTCAGGGTTCTATGGCTACACCTTC.

The V gene is TRBV4-2, the J gene TRBJ2-1; 8 bases fit TRBD2. With V trimmed by 3 bases and J by 0 bases, 4 bases remained unmatched. CDR1 is LGHNA, CDR2 YNFKEQ, per germline. The CDR3 has 16 amino acids. The CDR3 DNA follows: TGTGCCAGCAGCCAGGATACTAGCGGCTCCTACAATGAGCAGTTCTTC. This sequence encodes CASSQDTSGSYNEQFF.

The chain uses TRBV7-8 and TRBJ1-6; D not resolved. V gave up 5 bases and J gave up 2 bases, with 13 bases separating them. In germline, CDR1 is SGHVS, CDR2 FQNEAQ. The CDR3 runs 16 residues. The CDR3 loop reads CASSPSGPTYNSPLHF. The CDR3 nucleotides read TGTGCCAGCAGCCCGAGCGGACCGACCTATAATTCACCCCTCCACTTT.

The chain recombines TRBV7-2 with TRBJ2-7; 9 bases are shared with TRBD1. CDR1 and CDR2 (germline): SGHTA, FQGNSA. The CDR3 runs to 14 residues. V lost 5 bases and J lost 6; bases outside the gene matches: 8. Written as DNA, the CDR3 is TGTGCCAGCAGCCGGGACAGGGAGGTGGGCGAGCAGTACTTC. Its translation: CASSRDREVGEQYF. Supplemented by reference TRBV7-2 and TRBJ2-7, the full variable domain reads GAGVSQSPSNKVTEKGKDVELRCDPISGHTALYWYRQSLGQGLEFLIYFQGNSAPDKSGLPSDRFSAERTGGSVSTLTIQRTQQEDSAVYLCASSRDREVGEQYFGPGTRLTVT.

A word on this clone: Relative to the germline gene, one junction end is altered; a read error may explain this. This sequence joins TRBV7-2 and TRBJ1-5; D gene ambiguous. This CDR3 has 16 amino acids. Germline CDR1 SGHTA, CDR2 FQGNSA. CDR3 DNA sequence: TGTGCCAGCAGCTTAGGTCTAGGTGGGAGCAAGCAGCCCCAGCATTTT. Protein sequence: CASSLGLGGSKQPQHF.

The chain employs TRBV19 and TRBJ1-2; weak D call: TRBD1 (5 bases). CDR3 length: 15 residues. The germline CDR1 and CDR2 sequences are LNHDA and SQIVND (reference sequence). V was trimmed by 5 bases and J by 1 base, leaving 14 bases between them. The CDR3 coding sequence is TGTGCCAGTAGTGTCTTAGACAGCCTTAACTATGGCTACACCTTC. This gives the protein CASSVLDSLNYGYTF.

This clone was observed a handful of times. The genes are TRBV6-5 and TRBJ1-5; no clear D gene. Per the germline V gene, CDR1 is MNHEY and CDR2 is SVGAGI. Trimming cost V 6 bases and J 9 bases, with 9 bases left between them. CDR3 size: 11 residues. The CDR3 nucleotides read TGTGCCAGCAGGGAGCGGGGGCCCCAGCATTTT. Protein sequence: CASRERGPQHF.

The rearrangement links TRBV15 to TRBJ2-3; D is ambiguous. V was cut by 0 bases and J by 2 bases, with 15 bases left in between. Germline lookup yields CDR1 LNHNV and CDR2 YYDKDF (reference sequence). This CDR3 contains 17 residues. CDR3 DNA: TGTGCCACCAGCAGAGATGCAGCTGTAGGAGTCACAGATACGCAGTATTTT. Translated: CATSRDAAVGVTDTQYF.

The chain employs TRBV7-2 and TRBJ2-7; perhaps TRBD2 as D (5 bases). The CDR3 length is 13 residues. Germline assignment: CDR1 SGHTA and CDR2 FQGNSA. V lost 6 bases and J lost 0, with 9 bases in between. The DNA of the CDR3 is TGTGCCAGCAGGCGGGCCCCCTCCTACGAGCAGTACTTC. The encoded protein is CASRRAPSYEQYF. The full variable domain, with the rest looked up from reference TRBV7-2 and TRBJ2-7, is GAGVSQSPSNKVTEKGKDVELRCDPISGHTALYWYRQSLGQGLEFLIYFQGNSAPDKSGLPSDRFSAERTGGSVSTLTIQRTQQEDSAVYLCASRRAPSYEQYFGPGTRLTVT.

The V and J genes are TRBV7-2 and TRBJ2-7; 9 nucleotides align to TRBD1. CDR3 length: 15 residues. Germline loops: CDR1 SGHTA, CDR2 FQGNSA. The V segment lost 5 bases and the J segment 5 bases; nucleotides outside the gene matches: 10. The CDR3, as DNA: TGTGCCAGCAGCCAGACCGGGACAGGGAGACACGAGCAGTACTTC. It codes for CASSQTGTGRHEQYF.

The chain recombines TRBV27 with TRBJ2-1, with D tentatively TRBD2 (6 bases). Trimming cost V 10 bases and J 2 bases, with 12 bases left between them. Germline lookup yields CDR1 MNHEY and CDR2 SMNVEV (reference sequence). The CDR3 runs 13 residues. The CDR3 nucleotides are TGTGCCACCGGGACTCTAACCTACAATGAGCAGTTCTTC. Residues: CATGTLTYNEQFF.

The chain couples TRBV28 to TRBJ1-1; 7 bases agree with TRBD1. V lost 6 bases and J lost 11; bases outside the gene matches: 15. This CDR3 has 14 residues. Germline values: CDR1 MDHEN, CDR2 SYDVKM. In DNA, the CDR3 is TGTGCCAGCAGCTTAGGGGGCCCCCAGGTGACCGCTTTCTTT. The encoded protein is CASSLGGPQVTAFF.

The rearrangement links TRBV5-3 to TRBJ1-1; D is ambiguous. TRBV5-3 is reported as an ORF; its role is uncertain. V lost 8 bases to trimming and J lost 6 bases, with 11 bases between them. The CDR3 has 11 residues. CDR3 protein: CASPRGAEAFF. The CDR3, as DNA: TGTGCCAGCCCGCGAGGAGCTGAAGCTTTCTTT.

The V gene is TRBV9, the J gene TRBJ2-5, with D possibly matching TRBD2 (6 bases). CDR3 length equals 13 residues. Germline assignment: CDR1 SGDLS and CDR2 YYNGEE. Trimming removed 4 bases at V and 7 bases at J, with 14 bases between. CDR3 sequence reads: CASSPRDSRTQYF. CDR3 sequence (DNA): TGTGCCAGCAGCCCCCGGGACTCTCGGACCCAGTACTTC.

The chain joins TRBV18 to TRBJ1-5; D may be TRBD1 (6 bases). The CDR3 extends over 13 amino acids. Germline CDR1 reads KGHSH; CDR2 reads LQKENI. V was clipped by 3 bases and J by 5 bases, with 8 bases between them. CDR3 coding DNA: TGTGCCAGCTCACCCCAGGGGTATCAGCCCCAGCATTTT. It is translated as CASSPQGYQPQHF.

CDR3 in amino acids: CASGQNRGANEKLFF. The CDR3 DNA reads TGTGCCAGTGGGCAGAACAGGGGAGCTAATGAAAAACTGTTTTTT. This rearrangement joins TRBV19 to TRBJ1-4, with 7 positions matching TRBD1. Trimming took 8 bases from V and 3 from J; bases not matched to a gene: 9. The CDR3 is 15 residues long. Per germline, CDR1 LNHDA and CDR2 SQIVND (reference sequence).